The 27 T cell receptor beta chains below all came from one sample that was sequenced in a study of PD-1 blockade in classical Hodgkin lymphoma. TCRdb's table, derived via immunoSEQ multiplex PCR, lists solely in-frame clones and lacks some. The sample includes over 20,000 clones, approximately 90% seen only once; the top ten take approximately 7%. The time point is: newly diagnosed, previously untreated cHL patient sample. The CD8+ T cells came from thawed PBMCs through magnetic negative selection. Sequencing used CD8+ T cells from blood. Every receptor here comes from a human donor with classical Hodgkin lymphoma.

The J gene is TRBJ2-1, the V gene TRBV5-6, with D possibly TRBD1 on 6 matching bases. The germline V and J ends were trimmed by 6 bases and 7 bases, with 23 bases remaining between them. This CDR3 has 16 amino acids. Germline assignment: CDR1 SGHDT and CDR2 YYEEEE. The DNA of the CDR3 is TGTGCCAGCACGCCCTCTACAGGGCTAGGGGGAAATGAGCAGTTCTTC. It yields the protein CASTPSTGLGGNEQFF.

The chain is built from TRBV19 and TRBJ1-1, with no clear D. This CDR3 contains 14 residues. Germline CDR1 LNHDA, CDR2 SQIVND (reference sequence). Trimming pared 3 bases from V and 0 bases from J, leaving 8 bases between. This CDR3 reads CASSIQVMNTEAFF. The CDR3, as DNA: TGTGCCAGTAGTATTCAGGTCATGAACACTGAAGCTTTCTTT.

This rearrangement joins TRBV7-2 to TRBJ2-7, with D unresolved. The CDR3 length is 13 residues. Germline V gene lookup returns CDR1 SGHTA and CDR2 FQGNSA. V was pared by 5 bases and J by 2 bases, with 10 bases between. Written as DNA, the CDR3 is TGTGCCAGCAGCCATCCGGTTCCCTACGAGCAGTACTTC. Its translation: CASSHPVPYEQYF.

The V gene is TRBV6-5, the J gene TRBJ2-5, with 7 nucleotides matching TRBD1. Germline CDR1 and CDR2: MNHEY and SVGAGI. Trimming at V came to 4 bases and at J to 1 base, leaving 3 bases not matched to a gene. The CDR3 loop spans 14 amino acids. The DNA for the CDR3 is TGTGCCAGCAGTTCCTGGGACAGCCAAGAGACCCAGTACTTC. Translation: CASSSWDSQETQYF.

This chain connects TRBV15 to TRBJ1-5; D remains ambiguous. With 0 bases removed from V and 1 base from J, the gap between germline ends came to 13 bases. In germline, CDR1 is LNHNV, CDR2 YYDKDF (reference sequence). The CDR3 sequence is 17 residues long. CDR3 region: CATSRDRGSLSNQPQHF. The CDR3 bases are TGTGCCACCAGCAGAGATCGAGGGTCGCTAAGCAATCAGCCCCAGCATTTT.

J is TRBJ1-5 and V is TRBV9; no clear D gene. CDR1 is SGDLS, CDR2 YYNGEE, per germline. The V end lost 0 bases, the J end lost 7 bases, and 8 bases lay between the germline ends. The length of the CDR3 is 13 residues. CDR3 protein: CASSVGVDQPQHF. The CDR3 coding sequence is TGTGCCAGCAGCGTAGGGGTTGACCAGCCCCAGCATTTT.

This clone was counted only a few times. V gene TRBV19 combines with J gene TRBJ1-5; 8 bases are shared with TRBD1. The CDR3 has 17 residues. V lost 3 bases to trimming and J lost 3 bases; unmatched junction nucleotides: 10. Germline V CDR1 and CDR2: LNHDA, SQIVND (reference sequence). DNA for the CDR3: TGTGCCAGTAGTATCGTGACGGGACAGGTATTCAATCAGCCCCAGCATTTT. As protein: CASSIVTGQVFNQPQHF.

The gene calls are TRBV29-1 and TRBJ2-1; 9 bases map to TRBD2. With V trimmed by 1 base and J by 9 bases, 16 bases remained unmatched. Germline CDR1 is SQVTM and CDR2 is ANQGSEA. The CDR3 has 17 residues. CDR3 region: CSVEGFAGGPLLGEQFF. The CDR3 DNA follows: TGCAGCGTTGAAGGGTTTGCGGGAGGGCCCCTATTGGGTGAGCAGTTCTTC.

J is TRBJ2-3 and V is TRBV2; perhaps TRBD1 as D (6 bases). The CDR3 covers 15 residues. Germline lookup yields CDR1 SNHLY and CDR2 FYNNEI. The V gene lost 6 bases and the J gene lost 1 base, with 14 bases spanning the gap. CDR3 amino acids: CASSVRGQRTDTQYF. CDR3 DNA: TGTGCCAGCAGCGTTAGGGGACAACGCACAGATACGCAGTATTTT.

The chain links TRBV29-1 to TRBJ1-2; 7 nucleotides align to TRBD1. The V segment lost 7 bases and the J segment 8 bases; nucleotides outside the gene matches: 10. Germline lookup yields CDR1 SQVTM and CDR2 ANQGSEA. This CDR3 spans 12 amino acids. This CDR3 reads CSALPTGSGYTF. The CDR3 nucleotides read TGCAGCGCCCTACCGACAGGGAGCGGCTACACCTTC.

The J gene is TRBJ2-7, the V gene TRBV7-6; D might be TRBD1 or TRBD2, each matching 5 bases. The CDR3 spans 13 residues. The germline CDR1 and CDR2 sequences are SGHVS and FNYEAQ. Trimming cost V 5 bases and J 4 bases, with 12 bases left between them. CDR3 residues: CASSIYGTYEQYF. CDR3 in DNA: TGTGCCAGCAGCATCTACGGGACGTACGAGCAGTACTTC.

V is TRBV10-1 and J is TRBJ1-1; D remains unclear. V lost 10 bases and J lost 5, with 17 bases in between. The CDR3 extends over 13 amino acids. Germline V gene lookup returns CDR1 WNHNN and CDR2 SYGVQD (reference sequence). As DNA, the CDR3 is TGCGCCACCCAGCCCGACTCTGGGACTGAAGCTTTCTTT. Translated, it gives CATQPDSGTEAFF.

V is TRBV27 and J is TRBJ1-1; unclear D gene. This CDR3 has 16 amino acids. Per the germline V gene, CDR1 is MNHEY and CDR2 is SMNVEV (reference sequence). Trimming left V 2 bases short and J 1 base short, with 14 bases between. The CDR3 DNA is TGTGCCAGCAGTTTAAATTTCTTTCGGGAGAACACTGAAGCTTTCTTT. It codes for CASSLNFFRENTEAFF.

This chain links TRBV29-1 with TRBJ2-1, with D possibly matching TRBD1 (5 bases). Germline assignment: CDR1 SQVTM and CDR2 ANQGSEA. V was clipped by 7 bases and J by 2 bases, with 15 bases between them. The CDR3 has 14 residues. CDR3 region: CSALRGRTYNEQFF. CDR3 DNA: TGCAGCGCCCTAAGGGGCCGAACCTACAATGAGCAGTTCTTC.

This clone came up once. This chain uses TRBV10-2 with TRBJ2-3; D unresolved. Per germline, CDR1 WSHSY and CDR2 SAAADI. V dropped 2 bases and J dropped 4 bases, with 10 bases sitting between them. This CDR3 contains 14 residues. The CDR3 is CASSELEFADTQYF. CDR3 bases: TGCGCCAGCAGTGAGCTAGAATTCGCAGATACGCAGTATTTT.

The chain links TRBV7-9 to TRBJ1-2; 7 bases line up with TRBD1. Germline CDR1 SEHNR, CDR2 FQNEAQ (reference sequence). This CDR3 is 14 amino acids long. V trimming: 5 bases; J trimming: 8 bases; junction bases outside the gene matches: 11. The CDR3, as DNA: TGTGCCAGCAGCCTCCCTCCCGACAGGGAAGGCTACACCTTC. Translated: CASSLPPDREGYTF.

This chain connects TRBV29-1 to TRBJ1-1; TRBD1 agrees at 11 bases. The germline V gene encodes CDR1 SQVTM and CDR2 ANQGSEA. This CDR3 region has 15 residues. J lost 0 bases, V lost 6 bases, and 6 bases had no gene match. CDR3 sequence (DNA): TGCAGCGTCGGGACAGGGGGAAGGCTGAACACTGAAGCTTTCTTT. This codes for CSVGTGGRLNTEAFF.

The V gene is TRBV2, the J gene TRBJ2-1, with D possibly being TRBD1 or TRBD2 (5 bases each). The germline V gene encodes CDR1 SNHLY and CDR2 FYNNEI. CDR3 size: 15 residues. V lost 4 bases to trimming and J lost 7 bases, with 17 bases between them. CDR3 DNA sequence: TGTGCCAGCAGTGCCGGGGCAGGGAGAGGGAATGAGCAGTTCTTC. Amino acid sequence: CASSAGAGRGNEQFF. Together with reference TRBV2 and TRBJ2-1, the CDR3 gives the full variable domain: EPEVTQTPSHQVTQMGQEVILRCVPISNHLYFYWYRQILGQKVEFLVSFYNNEISEKSEIFDDQFSVERPDGSNFTLKIRSTKLEDSAMYFCASSAGAGRGNEQFFGPGTRLTVL.

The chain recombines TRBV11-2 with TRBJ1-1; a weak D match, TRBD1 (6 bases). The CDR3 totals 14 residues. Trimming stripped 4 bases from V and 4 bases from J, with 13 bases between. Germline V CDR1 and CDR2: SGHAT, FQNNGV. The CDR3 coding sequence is TGTGCCAGCAGCTCCAGGGGTGAGGGCACTGAAGCTTTCTTT. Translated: CASSSRGEGTEAFF.

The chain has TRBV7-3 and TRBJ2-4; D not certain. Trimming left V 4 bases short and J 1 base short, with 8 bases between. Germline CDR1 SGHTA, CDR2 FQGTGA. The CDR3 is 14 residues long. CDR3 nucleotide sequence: TGTGCCAGCAGCTCCCTGCGGGCCAAAAACATTCAGTACTTC. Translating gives CASSSLRAKNIQYF.

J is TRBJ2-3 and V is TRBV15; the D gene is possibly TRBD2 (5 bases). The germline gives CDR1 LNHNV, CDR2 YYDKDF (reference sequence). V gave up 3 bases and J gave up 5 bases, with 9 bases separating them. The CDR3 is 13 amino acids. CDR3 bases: TGTGCCACCAGCAGGGTGACTATAGATACGCAGTATTTT. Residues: CATSRVTIDTQYF.

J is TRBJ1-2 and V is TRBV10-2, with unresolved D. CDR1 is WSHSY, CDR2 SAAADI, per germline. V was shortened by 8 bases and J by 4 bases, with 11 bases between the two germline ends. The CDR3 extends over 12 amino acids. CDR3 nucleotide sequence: TGCGCCAGCGGCCCCGACGCCTATGGCTACACCTTC. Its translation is CASGPDAYGYTF.

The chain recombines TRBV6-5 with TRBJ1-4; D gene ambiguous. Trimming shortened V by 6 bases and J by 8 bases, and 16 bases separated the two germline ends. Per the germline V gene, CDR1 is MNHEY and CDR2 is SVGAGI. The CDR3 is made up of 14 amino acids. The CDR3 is CASRRPGVDEKLFF. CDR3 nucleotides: TGTGCCAGCAGGAGGCCTGGCGTAGACGAAAAACTGTTTTTT.

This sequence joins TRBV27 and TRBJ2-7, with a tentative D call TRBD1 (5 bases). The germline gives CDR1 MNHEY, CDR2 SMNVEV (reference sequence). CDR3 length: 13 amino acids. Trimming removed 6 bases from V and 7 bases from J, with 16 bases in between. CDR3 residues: CASRTGLGREQYF. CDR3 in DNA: TGTGCCAGCAGAACAGGTTTGGGCCGGGAGCAGTACTTC.

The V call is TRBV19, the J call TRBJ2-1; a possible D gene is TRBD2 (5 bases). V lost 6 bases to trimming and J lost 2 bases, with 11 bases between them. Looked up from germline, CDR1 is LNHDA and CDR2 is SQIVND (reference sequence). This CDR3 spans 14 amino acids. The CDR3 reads CASRAWRPYNEQFF. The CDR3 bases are TGTGCCAGTAGGGCCTGGAGGCCCTACAATGAGCAGTTCTTC.

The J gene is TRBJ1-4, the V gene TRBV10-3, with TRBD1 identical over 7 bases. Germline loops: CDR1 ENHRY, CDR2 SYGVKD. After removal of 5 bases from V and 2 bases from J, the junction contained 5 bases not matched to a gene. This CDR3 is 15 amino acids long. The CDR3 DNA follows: TGTGCCATCAGTCCAACCAGGGGGACTAATGAAAAACTGTTTTTT. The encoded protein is CAISPTRGTNEKLFF.

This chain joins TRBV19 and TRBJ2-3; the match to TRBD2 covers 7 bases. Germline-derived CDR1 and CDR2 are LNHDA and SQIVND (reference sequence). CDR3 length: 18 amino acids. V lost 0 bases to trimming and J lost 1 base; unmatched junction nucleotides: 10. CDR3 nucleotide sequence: TGTGCCAGTAGTATAGATCTCCCGGGGGGAATAGGCACAGATACGCAGTATTTT. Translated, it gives CASSIDLPGGIGTDTQYF.